Given below is one T cell receptor beta chain in context. Its antigen is still unknown. Germline-derived CDR1 and CDR2 are SGHTA and FQGNSA. This CDR3 has 15 residues. With 5 bases clipped from V and 4 bases from J, the junction kept 10 bases outside the gene matches. The data belong to a study of T-cell memory formation after mild COVID-19. The authors produced TCR alpha and TCR beta cDNA libraries with sample barcodes and UMIs by 5'RACE using constant-segment primers. Each CDR3 protein is one row after TCRdb ran MiXCR on the 5' RACE reads. The data hold fewer than 200,000 distinct CDR3 sequences, with about 21% observed a single time. Study-level findings and limits: Clones that got smaller from day 15 to 85 had even CD4/CD8, while clones growing later tipped toward CD4+. Among contracting clones, CD4+ were mainly CM/EM and CD8+ enriched in EMRA. The study detected some responding clones in pre-infection memory, suggesting cross-reactive memory joined.

Sequencing was performed on PBMCs or a T cell subset sorted from them (not recorded which). This receptor was identified in an adult woman who had mild COVID-19 (a few samples of this study predate the infection). Cell type and time point are not known. The J gene is TRBJ2-5, the V gene TRBV7-2; 7 bases agree with TRBD2. CDR3 nucleotides: TGTGCCAGCAGCCCCTCTAGCGGAGTGAGAGAGACCCAGTACTTC. Protein: CASSPSSGVRETQYF. Variable domain in full (rest from reference TRBV7-2 and TRBJ2-5): GAGVSQSPSNKVTEKGKDVELRCDPISGHTALYWYRQSLGQGLEFLIYFQGNSAPDKSGLPSDRFSAERTGGSVSTLTIQRTQQEDSAVYLCASSPSSGVRETQYFGPGTRLLVL.